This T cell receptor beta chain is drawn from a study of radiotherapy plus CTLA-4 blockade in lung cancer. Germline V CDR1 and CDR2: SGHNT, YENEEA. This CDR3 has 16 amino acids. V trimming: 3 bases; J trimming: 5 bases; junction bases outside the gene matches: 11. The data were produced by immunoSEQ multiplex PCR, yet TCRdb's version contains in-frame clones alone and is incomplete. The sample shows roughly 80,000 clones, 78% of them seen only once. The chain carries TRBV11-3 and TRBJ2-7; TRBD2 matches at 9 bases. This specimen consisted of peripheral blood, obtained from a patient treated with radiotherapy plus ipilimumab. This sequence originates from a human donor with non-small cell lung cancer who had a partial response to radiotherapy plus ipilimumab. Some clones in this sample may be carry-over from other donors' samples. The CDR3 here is CASSLGKSGGLDEQYF. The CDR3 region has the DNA TGTGCCAGCAGCTTGGGAAAAAGCGGGGGGCTCGACGAGCAGTACTTC.